These 16 T cell receptor beta chains originate from one sample sequenced in a study of PD-1 blockade in classical Hodgkin lymphoma. Each and every patient relapsed after autologous stem cell transplantation, and patients got differing brentuximab vedotin exposure. Here immunoSEQ multiplex PCR was the method, and the copy in TCRdb shows in-frame clones only, minus some. Among 40,000 to 50,000 clones, 86% were seen once, and the ten largest hold 5.5%. The sample consisted of peripheral blood mononuclear cells (PBMCs), taken before the second cycle of nivolumab. Every receptor here comes from a human donor with classical Hodgkin lymphoma.

The chain couples TRBV7-9 to TRBJ2-7; 9 nucleotides match TRBD1. Looked up from germline, CDR1 is SEHNR and CDR2 is FQNEAQ (reference sequence). The trim removed 5 bases at V and 1 base at J, leaving 9 bases unmatched. The CDR3 totals 16 residues. The CDR3 here is CASSPSGQGRSYEQYF. DNA for the CDR3: TGTGCCAGCAGCCCCTCAGGACAGGGGCGATCCTACGAGCAGTACTTC.

V usage is TRBV7-8 and J usage is TRBJ1-2, with D possibly TRBD1 on 5 matching bases. The CDR3 totals 14 residues. V dropped 5 bases and J dropped 7 bases, with 17 bases sitting between them. Germline lookup yields CDR1 SGHVS and CDR2 FQNEAQ. The CDR3 loop is CASSQVGVWSGYTF. The CDR3 DNA is TGTGCCAGCAGCCAAGTGGGGGTGTGGAGTGGCTACACCTTC.

V and J are TRBV19 and TRBJ2-7; either TRBD1 or TRBD2 may supply D (5 bases each). CDR1 and CDR2 from the germline V gene are LNHDA and SQIVND (reference sequence). There are 14 residues in the CDR3. Deletions cut 6 bases from V and 2 bases from J, with 14 bases between. This chain's CDR3 is CASRSQGTAYEQYF. As DNA, the CDR3 is TGTGCCAGTAGGAGTCAAGGGACCGCCTACGAGCAGTACTTC.

This chain uses TRBV6-5 with TRBJ1-2; no reliable D call. The CDR3 has 11 amino acids. Looked up from germline, CDR1 is MNHEY and CDR2 is SVGAGI. V was clipped by 6 bases and J by 10 bases, with 12 bases between them. CDR3 nucleotides: TGTGCCAGCAGCCTAGGACGGGCCTACACCTTC. This translates into CASSLGRAYTF.

The chain recombines TRBV10-2 with TRBJ1-1; possibly TRBD1 for D (5 bases). In germline, CDR1 is WSHSY, CDR2 SAAADI. CDR3 length: 13 amino acids. V was shortened by 6 bases and J by 1 base, with 9 bases between the two germline ends. The CDR3, as DNA: TGCGCCAGCAGGGACACCCGGAACACTGAAGCTTTCTTT. Translation: CASRDTRNTEAFF.

The V gene is TRBV28, the J gene TRBJ2-2; D gene uncertain. This CDR3 spans 12 amino acids. V gave up 6 bases and J gave up 5 bases, with 7 bases separating them. Germline V CDR1 and CDR2: MDHEN, SYDVKM. The CDR3 sequence: CASSPPTGELFF. The CDR3 DNA is TGTGCCAGCAGCCCTCCTACCGGGGAGCTGTTTTTT.

This sequence joins TRBV4-3 and TRBJ1-2; 7 nucleotides line up with TRBD1. Germline CDR1 and CDR2: LGHNA and YSLEER. Trimming cost V 3 bases and J 4 bases; bases outside gene matches: 8. This CDR3 contains 15 residues. The CDR3 protein is CASSQGRQGGYGYTF. CDR3 bases: TGCGCCAGCAGCCAGGGAAGACAGGGCGGCTATGGCTACACCTTC.

The chain carries TRBV29-1 and TRBJ2-7, with D maybe TRBD2 (6 bases). This CDR3 is 12 amino acids long. In germline, CDR1 is SQVTM, CDR2 ANQGSEA. The germline V and J ends were trimmed by 6 bases and 6 bases, with 15 bases remaining between them. The CDR3, as DNA: TGCAGCGTAGCAAAGGTGGAGGGCGAGCAGTACTTC. This gives the protein CSVAKVEGEQYF.

V usage is TRBV7-9 and J usage is TRBJ2-5; TRBD1 is a possible D gene (6 bases). There are 14 residues in the CDR3. Trimming removed 2 bases from V and 2 bases from J, with 9 bases in between. Germline V gene lookup returns CDR1 SEHNR and CDR2 FQNEAQ (reference sequence). CDR3: CASSLRTVQETQYF. The CDR3 DNA is TGTGCCAGCAGCTTAAGGACAGTACAAGAGACCCAGTACTTC.

This clone has just one count. The chain carries TRBV9 and TRBJ2-3, with D possibly being TRBD2 (7 bases). Deletions cut 0 bases from V and 1 base from J, with 12 bases between. From germline, CDR1 is SGDLS and CDR2 YYNGEE. The CDR3 is made up of 16 amino acids. The CDR3 loop reads CASSVGPGGRTDTQYF. Here the CDR3 DNA reads TGTGCCAGCAGCGTAGGTCCGGGGGGCCGCACAGATACGCAGTATTTT. The full variable domain, with the rest looked up from reference TRBV9 and TRBJ2-3, is DSGVTQTPKHLITATGQRVTLRCSPRSGDLSVYWYQQSLDQGLQFLIQYYNGEERAKGNILERFSAQQFPDLHSELNLSSLELGDSALYFCASSVGPGGRTDTQYFGPGTRLTVL.

This clone is a singleton in its sample. The genes are TRBV14 and TRBJ1-5, with 9 positions matching TRBD1. Looked up from germline, CDR1 is SGHDN and CDR2 is FVKESK. CDR3 length: 15 residues. Unmatched junction bases numbered 6, after V lost 3 bases and J lost 6 bases. CDR3 sequence reads: CASSQGQGSGQPQHF. The CDR3 nucleotides read TGTGCCAGCAGCCAGGGACAGGGTTCGGGTCAGCCCCAGCATTTT.

The chain carries TRBV7-6 and TRBJ2-7; 8 bases are shared with TRBD1. CDR3 length: 14 amino acids. The germline CDR1 and CDR2 sequences are SGHVS and FNYEAQ. J gave up 3 bases and V 5 bases, and 6 bases lay outside the gene matches. The DNA of the CDR3 is TGTGCCAGCAGCACTCGGACAGGGAACTACGAGCAGTACTTC. This codes for CASSTRTGNYEQYF.

The chain combines TRBV5-1 with TRBJ1-5; 9 bases are a match to TRBD1. V shed 1 base, J shed 7 bases, and the junction held 15 bases outside the gene matches. This CDR3 contains 18 residues. Germline V gene lookup returns CDR1 SGHRS and CDR2 YFSETQ. The chain's CDR3 is CASSLPPNTQGAKQPQHF. The CDR3 DNA reads as TGCGCCAGCAGCTTGCCCCCAAACACACAGGGGGCAAAACAGCCCCAGCATTTT.

This clone was detected once. The J gene is TRBJ2-5, the V gene TRBV28; possibly TRBD2 for D (6 bases). The germline V gene has CDR1 MDHEN and CDR2 SYDVKM. The CDR3 runs 15 residues. V lost 3 bases and J 5 bases, leaving 16 bases between the germline ends. In nucleotides, the CDR3 is TGTGCCAGCAGTTTGCACGGGGGTTTGGGGGAGACCCAGTACTTC. It codes for CASSLHGGLGETQYF.

The table lists this clone with a few counts. The V call is TRBV5-1, the J call TRBJ2-3; D call uncertain. The germline V and J ends were trimmed by 2 bases and 6 bases, with 19 bases remaining between them. The length of the CDR3 is 16 residues. Germline assignment: CDR1 SGHRS and CDR2 YFSETQ. The DNA of the CDR3 is TGCGCCAGCAGCTTTAACTCCGACGGCATCAGGGATACGCAGTATTTT. Amino acids: CASSFNSDGIRDTQYF.

V and J are TRBV11-2 and TRBJ2-1; 7 bases fit TRBD1. CDR1 and CDR2 from the germline V gene are SGHAT and FQNNGV. V lost 6 bases, J lost 4 bases, and 12 bases stayed unmatched. This CDR3 spans 16 amino acids. The CDR3 DNA sequence: TGTGCCAGCAGAACTCACGGGACAGAACAATACAATGAGCAGTTCTTC. Amino acids: CASRTHGTEQYNEQFF.